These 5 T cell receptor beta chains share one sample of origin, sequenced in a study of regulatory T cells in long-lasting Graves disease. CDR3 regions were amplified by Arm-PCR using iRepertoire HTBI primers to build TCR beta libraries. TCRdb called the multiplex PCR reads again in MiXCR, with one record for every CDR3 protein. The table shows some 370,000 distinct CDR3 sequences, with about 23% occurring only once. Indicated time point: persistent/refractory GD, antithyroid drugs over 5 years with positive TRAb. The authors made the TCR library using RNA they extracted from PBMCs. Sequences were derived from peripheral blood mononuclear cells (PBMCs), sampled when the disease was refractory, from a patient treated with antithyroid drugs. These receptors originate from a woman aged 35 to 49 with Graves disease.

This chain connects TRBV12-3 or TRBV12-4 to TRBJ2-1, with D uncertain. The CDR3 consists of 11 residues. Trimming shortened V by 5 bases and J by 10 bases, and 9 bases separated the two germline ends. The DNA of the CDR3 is TGTGCCAGCAGTCGGGTCGGGGAGCAGTTCTTC. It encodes CASSRVGEQFF.

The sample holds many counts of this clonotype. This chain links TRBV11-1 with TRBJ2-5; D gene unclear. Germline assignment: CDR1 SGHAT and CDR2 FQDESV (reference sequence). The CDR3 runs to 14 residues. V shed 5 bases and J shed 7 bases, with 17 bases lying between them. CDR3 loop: CASSPNERIGTQYF. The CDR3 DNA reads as TGTGCCAGCAGCCCAAATGAAAGGATCGGGACCCAGTACTTC.

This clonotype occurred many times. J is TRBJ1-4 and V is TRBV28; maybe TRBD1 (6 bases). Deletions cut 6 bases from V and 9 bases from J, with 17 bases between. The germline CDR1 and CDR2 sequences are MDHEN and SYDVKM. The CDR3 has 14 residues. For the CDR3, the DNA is TGTGCCAGCAGCTCGGACAGTCGAGCTAAAAAACTGTTTTTT. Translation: CASSSDSRAKKLFF.

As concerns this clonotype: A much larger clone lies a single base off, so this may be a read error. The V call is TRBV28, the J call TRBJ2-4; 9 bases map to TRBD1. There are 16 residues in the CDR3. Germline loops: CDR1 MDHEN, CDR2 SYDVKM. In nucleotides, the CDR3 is TGTGCCGGCAGTTTGACCTTCGGACAGGGGAAAAACATTCAGTACTTC. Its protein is CAGSLTFGQGKNIQYF.

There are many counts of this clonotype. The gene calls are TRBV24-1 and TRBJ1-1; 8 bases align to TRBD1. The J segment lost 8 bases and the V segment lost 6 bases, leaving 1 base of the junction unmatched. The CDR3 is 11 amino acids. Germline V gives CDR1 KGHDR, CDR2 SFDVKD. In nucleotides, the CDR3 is TGTGCCACCAGTAGGGACAGGGAAGCTTTCTTT. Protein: CATSRDREAFF.